The source of this TCR beta chain is a study of early T cells in non-severe SARS-CoV-2 infection. Across the study: Chains were not paired, and sequencing was done on bulk RNA from unsorted whole blood. Study-wide results and limits: Anti-spike CD8 specificities were favored by VDJdb matching, whose results missed private and CD4 specificities.

This clonotype came up many times. Its antigen is as yet unknown. The CDR3 consists of 15 residues. Per germline, CDR1 KGHSH and CDR2 LQKENI. V was shortened by 8 bases and J by 0 bases, with 14 bases between the two germline ends. Individual cDNA molecules were tagged with unique molecular identifiers, the study reported. TCRdb recomputed calls from the 5' RACE reads with MiXCR, one row per CDR3 protein. The top ten clones hold 7.6% of a sample with over 60,000 distinct CDR3 sequences, over 9.5% of them seen once. The chain couples TRBV18 to TRBJ2-1; D ambiguous. This receptor was obtained from an adult who was a healthcare worker with PCR-confirmed SARS-CoV-2 infection or an uninfected control (not recorded which). Specimen: whole blood, collected at baseline. The CDR3 loop reads CASAPNRNSYNEQFF. In DNA form, the CDR3 reads TGTGCCAGCGCCCCCAACCGGAACTCCTACAATGAGCAGTTCTTC. Complete variable domain (other parts from reference TRBV18 and TRBJ2-1): NAGVMQNPRHLVRRRGQEARLRCSPMKGHSHVYWYRQLPEEGLKFMVYLQKENIIDESGMPKERFSAEFPKEGPSILRIQQVVRGDSAAYFCASAPNRNSYNEQFFGPGTRLTVL.